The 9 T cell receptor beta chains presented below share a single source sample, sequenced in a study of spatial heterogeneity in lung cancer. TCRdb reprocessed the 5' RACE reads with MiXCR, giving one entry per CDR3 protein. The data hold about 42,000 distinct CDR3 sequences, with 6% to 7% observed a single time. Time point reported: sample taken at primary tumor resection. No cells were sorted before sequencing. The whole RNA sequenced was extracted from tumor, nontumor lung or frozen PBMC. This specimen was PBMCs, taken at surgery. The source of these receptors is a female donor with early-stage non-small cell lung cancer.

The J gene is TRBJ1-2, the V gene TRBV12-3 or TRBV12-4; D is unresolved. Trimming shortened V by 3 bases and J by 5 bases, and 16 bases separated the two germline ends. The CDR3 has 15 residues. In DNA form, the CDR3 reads TGTGCCAGCAGTTTGGACGATTGGAGGACTTATGGCTACACCTTC. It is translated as CASSLDDWRTYGYTF.

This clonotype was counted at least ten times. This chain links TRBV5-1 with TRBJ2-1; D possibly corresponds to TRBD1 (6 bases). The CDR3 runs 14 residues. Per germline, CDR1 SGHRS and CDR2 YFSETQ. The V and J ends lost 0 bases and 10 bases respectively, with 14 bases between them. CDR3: CASSLDGDTVEQFF. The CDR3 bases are TGCGCCAGCAGCTTGGACGGGGACACTGTAGAGCAGTTCTTC.

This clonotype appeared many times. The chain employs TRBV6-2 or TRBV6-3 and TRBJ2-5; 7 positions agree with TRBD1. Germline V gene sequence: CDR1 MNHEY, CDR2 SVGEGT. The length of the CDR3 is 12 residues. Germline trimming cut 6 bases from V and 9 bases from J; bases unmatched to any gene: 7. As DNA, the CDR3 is TGTGCCAGCAGGAGCGACAGGGCGGCCCAGTACTTC. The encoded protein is CASRSDRAAQYF.

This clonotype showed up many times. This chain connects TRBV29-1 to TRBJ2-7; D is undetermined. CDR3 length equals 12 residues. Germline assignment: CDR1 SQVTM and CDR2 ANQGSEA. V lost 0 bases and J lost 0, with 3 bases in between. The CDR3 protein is CSVEDSSYEQYF. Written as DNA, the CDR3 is TGCAGCGTTGAAGACAGCTCCTACGAGCAGTACTTC.

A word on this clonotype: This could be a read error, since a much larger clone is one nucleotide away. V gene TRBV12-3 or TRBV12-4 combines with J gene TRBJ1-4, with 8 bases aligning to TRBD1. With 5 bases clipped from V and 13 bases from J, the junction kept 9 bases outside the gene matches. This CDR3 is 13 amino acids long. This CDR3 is CASSPRAGGVLFF. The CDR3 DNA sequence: TGTGCCAGCAGTCCACGAGCAGGGGGCGTACTGTTTTTT.

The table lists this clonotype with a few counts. The CDR3 here is CSVCEPATNEKLFF. The CDR3 DNA reads as TGCAGCGTTTGTGAACCGGCAACTAATGAAAAACTGTTTTTT. The chain has TRBV29-1 and TRBJ1-4, with D unclear. The CDR3 sequence is 14 residues long. Germline values: CDR1 SQVTM, CDR2 ANQGSEA. V lost 5 bases to trimming and J lost 0 bases, with 10 bases between them.

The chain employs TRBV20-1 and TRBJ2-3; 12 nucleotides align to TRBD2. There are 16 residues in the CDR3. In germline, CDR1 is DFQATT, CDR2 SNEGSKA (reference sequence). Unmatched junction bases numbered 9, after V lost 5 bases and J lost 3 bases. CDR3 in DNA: TGCAGTGCTCCACGCAGACTAGCGGGGGCTACAGATACGCAGTATTTT. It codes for CSAPRRLAGATDTQYF.

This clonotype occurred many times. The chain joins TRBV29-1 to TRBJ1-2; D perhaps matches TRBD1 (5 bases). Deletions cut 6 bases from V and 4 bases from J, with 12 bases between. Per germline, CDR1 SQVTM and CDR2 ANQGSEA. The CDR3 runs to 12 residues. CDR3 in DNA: TGCAGCGTCGTAGAGGGACCCTATGGCTACACCTTC. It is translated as CSVVEGPYGYTF.

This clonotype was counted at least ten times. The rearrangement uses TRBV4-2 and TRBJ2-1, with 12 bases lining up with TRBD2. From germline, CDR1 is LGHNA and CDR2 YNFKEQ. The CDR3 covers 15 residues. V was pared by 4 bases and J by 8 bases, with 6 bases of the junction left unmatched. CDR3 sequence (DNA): TGTGCCAGCAGCCTCTCTAGCGGGGGGGTGGATGAGCAGTTCTTC. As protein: CASSLSSGGVDEQFF.